The 7 T cell receptor beta chains below all came from one sample that was sequenced in a study of immune evolution from preneoplasia to lung adenocarcinoma. Some clones are missing from TCRdb's copy, which holds only in-frame ones; the method was immunoSEQ multiplex PCR. The sample includes roughly 11,000 clones, 75% to 90% seen only once; the top ten take roughly 3.6%. Material for sequencing was FFPE invasive lung adenocarcinoma tissue. The source is a person aged 70 to 79 with invasive lung adenocarcinoma.

The gene calls are TRBV9 and TRBJ1-2; TRBD1 matches 7 bases. Trimming cost V 0 bases and J 1 base; bases outside gene matches: 3. Germline-derived CDR1 and CDR2 are SGDLS and YYNGEE. This CDR3 contains 15 residues. CDR3 coding DNA: TGTGCCAGCAGCGTAGAAGGGGACAGTAACTATGGCTACACCTTC. This encodes CASSVEGDSNYGYTF.

This clone was recorded a few times. The J gene is TRBJ2-3, the V gene TRBV29-1; TRBD1 matches at 8 bases. The J segment lost 8 bases and the V segment lost 8 bases, leaving 9 bases of the junction unmatched. This CDR3 has 12 amino acids. Germline loops: CDR1 SQVTM, CDR2 ANQGSEA. In nucleotides, the CDR3 is TGCAGCTTAGGACAGGGCCCGGTTACGCAGTATTTT. It specifies CSLGQGPVTQYF.

The chain joins TRBV4-1 to TRBJ2-7; TRBD1 matches at 9 bases. Germline assignment: CDR1 MGHRA and CDR2 YSYEKL. The CDR3 runs 16 residues. Unmatched junction bases numbered 9, after V lost 2 bases and J lost 4 bases. CDR3 in amino acids: CASSQNPGTGIYEQYF. DNA for the CDR3: TGCGCCAGCAGCCAAAATCCCGGGACAGGGATATACGAGCAGTACTTC.

V is TRBV27 and J is TRBJ1-5; D call uncertain. The CDR3 is made up of 13 amino acids. V was cut by 8 bases and J by 5 bases, with 13 bases left in between. Germline V gives CDR1 MNHEY, CDR2 SMNVEV (reference sequence). Here the CDR3 reads CASGKGGDQPQHF. DNA of the CDR3: TGTGCCAGCGGAAAGGGCGGGGATCAGCCCCAGCATTTT.

The chain carries TRBV5-1 and TRBJ1-1; 9 bases match TRBD1. The CDR3 extends over 14 amino acids. Trimming removed 1 base from V and 11 bases from J; junction bases left unmatched: 9. CDR1 SGHRS and CDR2 YFSETQ come from the germline V gene. The CDR3 sequence is CASSLSLRDRAAFF. CDR3 DNA: TGCGCCAGCAGCTTGTCTCTCCGGGACAGGGCGGCTTTCTTT.

The chain employs TRBV4-1 and TRBJ1-1; D gene unclear. The germline V gene encodes CDR1 MGHRA and CDR2 YSYEKL. The ends were cut back, 4 bases at V and 2 bases at J, with 11 bases in the middle. CDR3 length: 14 residues. CDR3 bases: TGCGCCAGCAGCCTTGTGGGCCCTAACACTGAAGCTTTCTTT. Translation: CASSLVGPNTEAFF.

The gene calls are TRBV5-8 and TRBJ1-2; the D is unclear. The CDR3 covers 14 residues. Trimming pared 4 bases from V and 3 bases from J, leaving 13 bases between. The germline CDR1 and CDR2 sequences are SGHTS and YDEGEE. Here the CDR3 reads CASSPTGADYGYTF. The CDR3 coding sequence is TGTGCCAGCAGCCCAACGGGAGCGGACTATGGCTACACCTTC. Full variable domain (outside the CDR3, taken from reference TRBV5-8 and TRBJ1-2): EAGVTQSPTHLIKTRGQQATLRCSPISGHTSVYWYQQALGLGLQFLLWYDEGEERNRGNFPPRFSGRQFPNYSSELNVNALELEDSALYLCASSPTGADYGYTFGSGTRLTVV.